The text below deals with one TCR beta chain. Its antigen is not known. This entry belongs to a study of T cell responses to AZD1222 COVID-19 vaccine. Study observations and caveats: Just a handful of AZD1222 recipients tested seropositive at baseline.

Here immunoSEQ multiplex PCR was the method, and the copy in TCRdb shows in-frame clones only, minus some. The sample records about 97,000 clones, approximately 90% being singletons. With 0 bases clipped from V and 1 base from J, the junction kept 8 bases outside the gene matches. The germline V gene has CDR1 KGHSH and CDR2 LQKENI. This CDR3 is 17 amino acids long. The material was peripheral blood, obtained on day 0 of AZD1222 vaccination. The chain couples TRBV18 to TRBJ1-1; 7 bases agree with TRBD1. This clonotype was obtained from an adult in good health. CDR3 coding DNA: TGTGCCAGCTCACCACCGAACAGGGGACGGTCGAACACTGAAGCTTTCTTT. It codes for CASSPPNRGRSNTEAFF.